The rows below give T cell receptor beta chains drawn from one sample of a study of shared clonotypes between healthy human individuals. Method: immunoSEQ multiplex PCR; TCRdb's copy keeps in-frame clones and lacks some. The table includes over a million clones, around 82% detected once. Input material: memory CD4+ T cells from PBMCs. All receptors come from a man aged 18 to 30 in good health. Some clones in this sample may be carry-over from other donors' samples. Both conserved end residues are part of each CDR3. Each record gives: V gene, clone size, J gene, D gene, CDR3 protein, CDR3 DNA. The D gene is left open where the match is weak. Not every row has a clone size; where given, it reads once, few, many or a size class.

TRBV2	once	TRBJ2-7	TRBD2	CASSEGRTSGTYEQYF	TGTGCCAGCAGTGAAGGGCGAACTAGCGGTACCTACGAGCAGTACTTC
TRBV5-1	NA	TRBJ1-4	NA	CASSLQGEGEKLFF	TGCGCCAGCAGCTTACAGGGAGAGGGTGAAAAACTGTTTTTT
TRBV4-3	NA	TRBJ2-3	NA	CASSQGRTTADTQYF	TGCGCCAGCAGCCAAGGGCGGACTACAGCAGATACGCAGTATTTT
TRBV5-1	NA	TRBJ2-2	NA	CASSLGGTNTGELFF	TGCGCCAGCAGCTTGGGGGGAACCAACACCGGGGAGCTGTTTTTT
TRBV2	NA	TRBJ2-7	TRBD2	CASRTGLAGPFTYEQYF	TGTGCCAGCAGAACGGGACTAGCGGGACCTTTCACCTACGAGCAGTACTTC
TRBV19	NA	TRBJ2-1	TRBD2	CASGRPGTSGEFF	TGTGCCAGTGGCCGGCCCGGGACTAGCGGAGAGTTCTTC
TRBV5-1	NA	TRBJ2-3	NA	CASSFGGGTDTQYF	TGCGCCAGCAGCTTCGGCGGCGGCACAGATACGCAGTATTTT
TRBV19	once	TRBJ1-2	NA	CASSRQSANYGYTF	TGTGCCAGTAGTCGACAGAGTGCTAACTATGGCTACACCTTC
TRBV18	NA	TRBJ2-7	NA	CASSRQVTGEQYF	TGTGCCAGCTCAAGACAGGTCACGGGGGAGCAGTACTTC
TRBV7-2	NA	TRBJ1-5	NA	CASSLATLGQPQHF	TGTGCCAGCAGCTTAGCGACCCTTGGCCAGCCCCAGCATTTT
TRBV9	NA	TRBJ2-5	TRBD2	CASSAGTSGGQETQYF	TGTGCCAGCAGCGCCGGGACTAGCGGGGGCCAAGAGACCCAGTACTTC
TRBV11-3	NA	TRBJ2-1	NA	CASSLDRGRRGRDEQFF	TGTGCCAGCAGCTTAGATCGTGGGAGGAGGGGGCGCGATGAGCAGTTCTTC
TRBV7-3	NA	TRBJ2-1	TRBD2	CASSLWASGSFSYNEQFF	TGTGCCAGCAGCTTATGGGCTAGCGGGAGTTTCTCCTACAATGAGCAGTTCTTC
TRBV4-1	NA	TRBJ2-5	TRBD2	CASSQEGGLAGPGQTQYF	TGCGCCAGCAGCCAAGAGGGGGGGCTAGCGGGGCCCGGGCAGACCCAGTACTTC
TRBV5-1	NA	TRBJ2-5	NA	CASSFNAGVQETQYF	TGCGCCAGCAGCTTTAACGCAGGGGTCCAAGAGACCCAGTACTTC
TRBV5-6	NA	TRBJ2-3	TRBD2	CASSPGLVQDTQYF	TGTGCCAGCAGCCCCGGACTAGTTCAAGATACGCAGTATTTT
TRBV30	few	TRBJ1-2	TRBD1	CAWTLYTGEGYGYTF	TGTGCCTGGACCTTGTACACAGGGGAAGGCTATGGCTACACCTTC
TRBV5-1	NA	TRBJ2-5	NA	CASSLGGTAQETQYF	TGCGCCAGCAGCCTGGGGGGGACAGCGCAAGAGACCCAGTACTTC
TRBV5-1	once	TRBJ1-2	NA	CASSPGPGGYGYTF	TGCGCCAGCAGCCCGGGACCGGGCGGGTATGGCTACACCTTC
TRBV5-1	NA	TRBJ2-3	NA	CASSFEGSDTQYF	TGCGCCAGCAGCTTCGAAGGAAGCGATACGCAGTATTTT
TRBV5-4	NA	TRBJ2-3	NA	CASSLGSGTQYF	TGTGCCAGCAGCTTGGGGTCGGGTACGCAGTATTTT
TRBV4-3	NA	TRBJ1-2	NA	CASSQDLWGKHGYTF	TGCGCCAGCAGCCAAGATCTCTGGGGGAAACATGGCTACACCTTC
TRBV5-1	NA	TRBJ1-1	NA	CASSLSSRGNTEAFF	TGCGCCAGCAGCTTATCATCTCGGGGGAACACTGAAGCTTTCTTT
TRBV18	NA	TRBJ1-5	NA	CASSPGTWDQPQHF	TGTGCCAGCTCACCAGGGACATGGGATCAGCCCCAGCATTTT
TRBV7-3	NA	TRBJ2-3	NA	CASSLDGTDTQYF	TGTGCCAGCAGCCTAGATGGCACAGATACGCAGTATTTT
TRBV7-9	NA	TRBJ1-1	NA	CASSLVNTHTEAFF	TGTGCCAGCAGCTTAGTTAATACGCACACTGAAGCTTTCTTT
TRBV7-9	NA	TRBJ2-7	TRBD2	CASSSGLAGVYGVQYF	TGTGCCAGCAGCTCAGGACTAGCGGGAGTGTATGGAGTGCAGTACTTC
TRBV30	NA	TRBJ2-1	TRBD2	CAWSLPTSGRINEQFF	TGTGCCTGGAGCCTCCCGACTAGCGGGAGAATAAATGAGCAGTTCTTC
TRBV7-8	few	TRBJ1-5	NA	CASRSGIHQPQHF	TGTGCCAGTAGGTCCGGGATTCATCAGCCCCAGCATTTT
TRBV5-8	NA	TRBJ1-5	TRBD1	CASSLRDRDKPQHF	TGTGCCAGCAGCCTGAGGGACAGGGATAAGCCCCAGCATTTT
TRBV30	NA	TRBJ2-7	NA	CASSGRFAGGVYEQYF	TGTGCCTCCTCGGGCCGGTTTGCGGGCGGTGTCTACGAGCAGTACTTC